This T cell receptor (beta chain) was obtained from a study of blood T cells in healthy people across ages. At the level of the study: T cells yielded about one barcoded beta molecule per two cells through template switching.

This clonotype has just a few counts. The germline V gene has CDR1 SQVTM and CDR2 ANQGSEA. This CDR3 is 14 amino acids long. After removal of 3 bases from V and 1 base from J, the junction contained 3 bases not matched to a gene. With a J-beta primer mix and a sample-barcoded 5' primer, a second PCR ran roughly 7 to 11 cycles. TCRdb reanalysed the 5' RACE reads using MiXCR and keeps one entry per CDR3 protein. The profile shows hundreds of thousands of distinct CDR3 sequences, about 61% of them singletons. Sequencing was performed on blood. This rearrangement joins TRBV29-1 to TRBJ2-5, with 9 bases identical to TRBD1. The clonotype was recovered from a man in his forties in good health. The CDR3 loop reads CSVDVTGGQETQYF. As DNA, the CDR3 is TGCAGCGTTGACGTGACAGGGGGCCAAGAGACCCAGTACTTC.